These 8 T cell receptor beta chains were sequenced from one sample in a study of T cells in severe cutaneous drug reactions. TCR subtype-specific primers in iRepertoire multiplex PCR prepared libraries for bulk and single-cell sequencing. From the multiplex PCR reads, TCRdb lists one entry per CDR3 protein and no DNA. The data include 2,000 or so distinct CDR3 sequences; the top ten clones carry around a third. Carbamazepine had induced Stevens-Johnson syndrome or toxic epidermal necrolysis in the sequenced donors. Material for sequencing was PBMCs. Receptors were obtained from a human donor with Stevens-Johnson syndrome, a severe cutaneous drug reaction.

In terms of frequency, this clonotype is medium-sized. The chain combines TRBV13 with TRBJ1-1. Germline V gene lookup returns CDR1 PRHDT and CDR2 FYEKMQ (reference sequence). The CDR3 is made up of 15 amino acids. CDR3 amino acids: CASSLGPLGGTEAFF. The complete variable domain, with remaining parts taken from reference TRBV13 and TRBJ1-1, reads AAGVIQSPRHLIKEKRETATLKCYPIPRHDTVYWYQQGPGQDPQFLISFYEKMQSDKGSIPDRFSAQQFSDYHSELNMSSLELGDSALYFCASSLGPLGGTEAFFGQGTRLTVV.

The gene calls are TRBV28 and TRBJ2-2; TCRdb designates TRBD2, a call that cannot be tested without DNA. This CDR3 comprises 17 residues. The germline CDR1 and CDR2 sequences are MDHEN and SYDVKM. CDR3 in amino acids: CASSRDRTSLDTGELFF.

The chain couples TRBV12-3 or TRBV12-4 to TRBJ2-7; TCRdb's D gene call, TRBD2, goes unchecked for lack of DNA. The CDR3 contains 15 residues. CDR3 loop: CASSRTSGSSYEQYF.

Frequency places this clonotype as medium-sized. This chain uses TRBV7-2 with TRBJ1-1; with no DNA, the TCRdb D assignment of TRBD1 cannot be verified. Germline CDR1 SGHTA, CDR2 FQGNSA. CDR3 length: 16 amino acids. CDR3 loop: CASSLMGTGINTEAFF.

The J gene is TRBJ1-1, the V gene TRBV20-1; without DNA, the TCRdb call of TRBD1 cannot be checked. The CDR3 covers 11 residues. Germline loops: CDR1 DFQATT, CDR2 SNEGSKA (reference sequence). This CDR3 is CSASGAIEAFF.

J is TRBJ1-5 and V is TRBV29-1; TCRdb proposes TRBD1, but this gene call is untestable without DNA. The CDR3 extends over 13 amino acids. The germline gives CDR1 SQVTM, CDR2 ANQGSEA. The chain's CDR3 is CSVRDRKNQPQHF.

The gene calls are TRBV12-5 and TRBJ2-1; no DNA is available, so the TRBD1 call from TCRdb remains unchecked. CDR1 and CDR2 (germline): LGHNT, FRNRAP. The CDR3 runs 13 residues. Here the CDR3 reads CASGTLEGIKQFF.

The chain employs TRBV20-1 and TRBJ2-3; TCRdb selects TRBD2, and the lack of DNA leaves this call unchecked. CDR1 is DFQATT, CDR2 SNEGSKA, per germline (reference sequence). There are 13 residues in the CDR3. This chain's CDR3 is CSAMASWQDTQYF.